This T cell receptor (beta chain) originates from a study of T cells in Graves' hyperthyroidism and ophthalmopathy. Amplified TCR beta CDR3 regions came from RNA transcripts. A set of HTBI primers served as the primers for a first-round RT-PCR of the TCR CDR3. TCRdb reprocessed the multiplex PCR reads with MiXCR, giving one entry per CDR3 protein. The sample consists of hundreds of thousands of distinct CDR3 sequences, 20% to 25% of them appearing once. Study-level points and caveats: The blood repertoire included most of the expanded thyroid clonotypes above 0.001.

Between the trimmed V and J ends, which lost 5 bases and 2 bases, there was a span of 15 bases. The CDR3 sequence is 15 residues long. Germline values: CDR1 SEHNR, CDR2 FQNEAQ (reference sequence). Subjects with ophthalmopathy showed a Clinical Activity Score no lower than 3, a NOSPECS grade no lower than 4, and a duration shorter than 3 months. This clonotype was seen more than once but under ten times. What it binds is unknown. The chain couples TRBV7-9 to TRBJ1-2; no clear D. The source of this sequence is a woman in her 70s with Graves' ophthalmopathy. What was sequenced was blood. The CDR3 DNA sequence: TGTGCCAGCAGCGCACTCGCTGGTATCAACTATGGCTACACCTTC. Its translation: CASSALAGINYGYTF.